This T cell receptor (beta chain) is drawn from a study of T cell responses to AZD1222 COVID-19 vaccine. Notes on this clone: The antigen is undetermined.

Measured with immunoSEQ multiplex PCR; TCRdb has only the in-frame clones, and not every one. The sample gives 150,000 or so clones, roughly nine tenths of which show up once; approximately 5.1% is in the top ten. Germline-derived CDR1 and CDR2 are LNHNV and YYDKDF (reference sequence). This CDR3 region has 17 residues. The trim removed 6 bases at V and 7 bases at J, leaving 14 bases unmatched. Study results and limitations: Donors skewed white British and female; clonal diversity was possibly underestimated. No day 14 peak samples; only post-peak repertoires were characterized. The reported proportion of spike-specific TCRs targeting unmutated variant regions was nearly half.

The source is an adult in good health. The chain is built from TRBV15 and TRBJ1-4; TRBD1 aligns across 10 bases. This sample comprised peripheral blood, obtained on day 0 of AZD1222 vaccination. The chain's CDR3 is CATRLIDRDRGGEKLFF. Written as DNA, the CDR3 is TGTGCCACCAGACTAATAGACCGGGACAGGGGTGGTGAAAAACTGTTTTTT.